The 27 T cell receptor beta chains below come from one sample, sequenced in a study of blood T cell repertoires in COVID-19. Using immunoSEQ multiplex PCR, the repertoire was profiled, and TCRdb retains in-frame clones only, with some absent. Among around 250,000 clones listed, around 85% were seen once. The specimen was PBMCs or T cells enriched from blood (not recorded which). These receptors were obtained from a woman aged 45-65 years with acute COVID-19.

J is TRBJ2-7 and V is TRBV5-1; TRBD1 matches 7 bases. Trimming removed 4 bases from V and 3 bases from J; junction bases left unmatched: 10. The germline CDR1 and CDR2 sequences are SGHRS and YFSETQ. The CDR3 runs to 15 residues. Written as DNA, the CDR3 is TGCGCCAGCAGCCCGGGACAGATTACCGACTACGAGCAGTACTTC. Protein: CASSPGQITDYEQYF.

This clone was found a few times. The rearrangement joins TRBV7-2 to TRBJ1-5; the D is unclear. Trimming took off 1 base at V and 6 bases at J, with 7 bases between the two ends. From germline, CDR1 is SGHTA and CDR2 FQGNSA. The CDR3 totals 13 residues. CDR3 in DNA: TGTGCCAGCAGCTTAGTTTCCGGTCAGCCCCAGCATTTT. The encoded protein is CASSLVSGQPQHF. Looking up the rest from reference TRBV7-2 and TRBJ1-5 gives the full variable domain: GAGVSQSPSNKVTEKGKDVELRCDPISGHTALYWYRQSLGQGLEFLIYFQGNSAPDKSGLPSDRFSAERTGGSVSTLTIQRTQQEDSAVYLCASSLVSGQPQHFGDGTRLSIL.

This sequence joins TRBV7-6 and TRBJ2-2; D might be TRBD1 (5 bases). This CDR3 has 16 amino acids. The germline V gene encodes CDR1 SGHVS and CDR2 FNYEAQ. The V end was cut by 5 bases, the J end by 6 bases, with 19 bases between. CDR3 in amino acids: CASSPSPGRIAGELFF. Written as DNA, the CDR3 is TGTGCCAGCAGCCCCTCCCCAGGGCGTATCGCCGGGGAGCTGTTTTTT.

V usage is TRBV13 and J usage is TRBJ1-5; D call uncertain. V lost 6 bases and J 7 bases, leaving 13 bases between the germline ends. Germline V gene data show CDR1 as PRHDT and CDR2 as FYEKMQ (reference sequence). The CDR3 loop spans 13 amino acids. CDR3 nucleotides: TGTGCCAGCAGTCTAGCGGTTGGGCAGCCCCAGCATTTT. This translates into CASSLAVGQPQHF.

The rearrangement joins TRBV19 to TRBJ2-7; TRBD2 matches 13 bases. Looked up from germline, CDR1 is LNHDA and CDR2 is SQIVND (reference sequence). Losses at the gene ends were 4 bases for V and 2 bases for J; bases not matched to a gene: 8. There are 17 residues in the CDR3. In nucleotides, the CDR3 is TGTGCCAGTAGTACCGGACTAGCGGGGGACGTCCCCTACGAGCAGTACTTC. The encoded protein is CASSTGLAGDVPYEQYF.

This clone turned up a few times. The J gene is TRBJ1-1, the V gene TRBV7-2; TRBD1 aligns across 7 bases. Germline lookup yields CDR1 SGHTA and CDR2 FQGNSA. V lost 7 bases to trimming and J lost 4 bases; unmatched junction nucleotides: 6. The CDR3 covers 13 residues. The CDR3 region is CASIQGFGTEAFF. CDR3 DNA sequence: TGTGCCAGCATACAGGGGTTCGGCACTGAAGCTTTCTTT.

The chain uses TRBV7-9 and TRBJ1-1; D ambiguous. Per the germline V gene, CDR1 is SEHNR and CDR2 is FQNEAQ (reference sequence). The ends were cut back, 5 bases at V and 0 bases at J, with 13 bases in the middle. This CDR3 comprises 15 residues. CDR3 amino acids: CASSLLSGVNTEAFF. CDR3 DNA: TGTGCCAGCAGCCTCTTATCCGGGGTGAACACTGAAGCTTTCTTT.

Concerning this clone: The sample carries other DNA sequences with the same CDR3. CDR3 loop: CATTTRVSGNTIYF. CDR3 nucleotides: TGTGCCACCACCACCAGGGTTTCTGGAAACACCATATATTTT. The chain is built from TRBV15 and TRBJ1-3; maybe TRBD1 (5 bases). V lost 7 bases, J lost 1 base, and 11 bases lay in between. Germline lookup yields CDR1 LNHNV and CDR2 YYDKDF (reference sequence). The CDR3 consists of 14 residues.

V is TRBV6-5 and J is TRBJ1-2, with D possibly matching TRBD1 (5 bases). This CDR3 region has 15 residues. Germline V gives CDR1 MNHEY, CDR2 SVGAGI. Trimming shortened V by 2 bases and J by 6 bases, and 16 bases separated the two germline ends. CDR3 in DNA: TGTGCCAGCAGTTACGCCCCCCAGGGTATGGATGGCTACACCTTC. Protein sequence: CASSYAPQGMDGYTF.

The chain links TRBV23-1 to TRBJ2-1; TRBD2 is a possible D gene (5 bases). TRBV23-1 is designated an ORF whose function remains uncertain. This CDR3 spans 19 amino acids. V lost 2 bases and J 0 bases, leaving 20 bases between the germline ends. The CDR3 region is CASSQTPPQRNPSYNEQFF. The DNA for the CDR3 is TGCGCCAGCAGTCAAACCCCCCCCCAGCGGAACCCCTCCTACAATGAGCAGTTCTTC.

The chain couples TRBV7-8 to TRBJ1-5; 8 positions match TRBD1. Trimming cost V 5 bases and J 1 base; bases outside gene matches: 7. Germline lookup yields CDR1 SGHVS and CDR2 FQNEAQ. CDR3 length equals 16 residues. The DNA for the CDR3 is TGTGCCAGCAGCAGCGGGACAGGTTGGAGCAATCAGCCCCAGCATTTT. Amino acid sequence: CASSSGTGWSNQPQHF.

The chain combines TRBV27 with TRBJ1-1; possibly TRBD1 for D (5 bases). The CDR3 runs 15 residues. Germline CDR1 and CDR2: MNHEY and SMNVEV (reference sequence). V was trimmed by 0 bases and J by 1 base, leaving 9 bases between them. CDR3 residues: CASSLSPRGNTEAFF. The CDR3 bases are TGTGCCAGCAGTTTATCGCCTAGGGGGAACACTGAAGCTTTCTTT.

The J gene is TRBJ1-5, the V gene TRBV27; TRBD1 might be the D (6 bases). Per the germline V gene, CDR1 is MNHEY and CDR2 is SMNVEV (reference sequence). The CDR3 extends over 15 amino acids. Between the trimmed V and J ends, which lost 5 bases and 2 bases, there was a span of 13 bases. Here the CDR3 reads CASSLIRGGNQPQHF. The CDR3 DNA is TGTGCCAGCAGTCTAATCAGGGGTGGCAATCAGCCCCAGCATTTT.

This chain links TRBV30 with TRBJ2-2; 12 nucleotides agree with TRBD2. Germline V gene data show CDR1 as GTSNPN and CDR2 as SVGIG (reference sequence). This CDR3 is built from 17 residues. The J segment lost 7 bases and the V segment lost 4 bases, leaving 13 bases of the junction unmatched. CDR3 in DNA: TGTGCCTGGACCCCTGGGTTGACTAGCGGGGGAATCGGGGAGCTGTTTTTT. Residues: CAWTPGLTSGGIGELFF. The complete variable domain, with remaining parts taken from reference TRBV30 and TRBJ2-2, reads SQTIHQWPATLVQPVGSPLSLECTVEGTSNPNLYWYRQAAGRGLQLLFYSVGIGQISSEVPQNLSASRPQDRQFILSSKKLLLSDSGFYLCAWTPGLTSGGIGELFFGEGSRLTVL.

This sequence joins TRBV19 and TRBJ1-5; maybe TRBD1 (5 bases). The CDR3 totals 12 residues. Trimming took off 7 bases at V and 7 bases at J, with 11 bases between the two ends. Germline V gene sequence: CDR1 LNHDA, CDR2 SQIVND (reference sequence). The chain's CDR3 is CASMSQGQPQHF. Written as DNA, the CDR3 is TGTGCCAGTATGTCGCAGGGCCAGCCCCAGCATTTT.

Note on this clone: One end of the junction is discordant with germline, which a read error may explain. The rearrangement links TRBV20-1 to TRBJ2-7, with 10 bases fitting TRBD1. Germline V CDR1 and CDR2: DFQATT, SNEGSKA (reference sequence). The CDR3 has 11 residues. This CDR3 is CSASGGQGSWF. Written as DNA, the CDR3 is TGCAGTGCTAGTGGGGGACAGGGGAGTTGGTTC.

The V and J genes are TRBV30 and TRBJ1-2; TRBD1 is a possible D gene (5 bases). V lost 0 bases to trimming and J lost 7 bases, with 12 bases between them. The germline gives CDR1 GTSNPN, CDR2 SVGIG (reference sequence). The CDR3 loop spans 13 amino acids. The CDR3 bases are TGTGCCTGGAGTGTACAGGCAGGGTCTGGCTACACCTTC. This codes for CAWSVQAGSGYTF. Together with reference TRBV30 and TRBJ1-2, the CDR3 gives the full variable domain: SQTIHQWPATLVQPVGSPLSLECTVEGTSNPNLYWYRQAAGRGLQLLFYSVGIGQISSEVPQNLSASRPQDRQFILSSKKLLLSDSGFYLCAWSVQAGSGYTFGSGTRLTVV.

The V call is TRBV27, the J call TRBJ1-6; D is unclear. CDR3 size: 15 residues. Germline-derived CDR1 and CDR2 are MNHEY and SMNVEV (reference sequence). The V and J ends lost 6 bases and 0 bases respectively, with 9 bases between them. CDR3 region: CASRVASSYNSPLHF. The CDR3 region has the DNA TGTGCCAGCAGGGTCGCGAGCTCCTATAATTCACCCCTCCACTTT.

The rearrangement joins TRBV11-2 to TRBJ1-2; D possibly corresponds to TRBD1 (6 bases). Between the trimmed V and J ends, which lost 8 bases and 8 bases, there was a span of 15 bases. CDR1 and CDR2 from the germline V gene are SGHAT and FQNNGV. This CDR3 has 12 amino acids. The CDR3 nucleotides read TGTGCCAGCGGAAACAGGGTTACGGGCTACACCTTC. Protein product: CASGNRVTGYTF.

The chain recombines TRBV6-2 or TRBV6-3 with TRBJ1-5; TRBD1 matches at 9 bases. Germline V gene sequence: CDR1 MNHEY, CDR2 SVGEGT. The CDR3 covers 16 residues. V was pared by 5 bases and J by 6 bases, with 11 bases of the junction left unmatched. The CDR3 sequence is CASSQHRTGDGQPQHF. The CDR3 DNA reads TGTGCCAGCAGTCAACATAGGACAGGGGATGGTCAGCCCCAGCATTTT.

The chain combines TRBV15 with TRBJ1-2; D is unresolved. V gave up 5 bases and J gave up 7 bases, with 14 bases separating them. CDR3 length: 13 residues. CDR1 is LNHNV, CDR2 YYDKDF, per germline (reference sequence). As DNA, the CDR3 is TGTGCCACCAGCTCTGGGCCCATCGGTGGCTACACCTTC. Protein sequence: CATSSGPIGGYTF.

The V and J genes are TRBV2 and TRBJ1-6; possibly TRBD1 for D (5 bases). Germline CDR1 reads SNHLY; CDR2 reads FYNNEI. This CDR3 is built from 15 residues. The germline V and J ends were trimmed by 0 bases and 6 bases, with 9 bases remaining between them. CDR3 protein: CASSEAGQGNSPLHF. CDR3 nucleotide sequence: TGTGCCAGCAGTGAAGCGGGGCAGGGTAATTCACCCCTCCACTTT.

This clone was counted only a few times. V is TRBV7-8 and J is TRBJ1-1; D perhaps matches TRBD1 (5 bases). The length of the CDR3 is 11 residues. Trimming took 5 bases from V and 11 from J, leaving 12 bases between them. From germline, CDR1 is SGHVS and CDR2 FQNEAQ. The DNA of the CDR3 is TGTGCCAGCAGCCCTCGACAGTCCGCTTTCTTT. Translation gives CASSPRQSAFF.

This clone was detected once. CDR3 in amino acids: CASSQEGGGEKLFF. The DNA for the CDR3 is TGTGCCAGCAGCCAAGAAGGGGGGGGAGAAAAACTGTTTTTT. V usage is TRBV3-1 (or the pseudogene TRBV3-2) and J usage is TRBJ1-4, with D possibly matching TRBD1 (6 bases). The V end was cut by 0 bases, the J end by 8 bases, with 10 bases between. The CDR3 spans 14 residues. CDR1 LGHDT and CDR2 YNNKEL come from the germline V gene (reference sequence).

The genes are TRBV6-1 and TRBJ2-1, with unresolved D. The CDR3 contains 14 residues. V gave up 1 base and J gave up 4 bases, with 8 bases separating them. The germline CDR1 and CDR2 sequences are MNHNS and SASEGT. The CDR3 DNA follows: TGTGCCAGCAGTGAAGTTGGCGGATACAATGAGCAGTTCTTC. It is translated as CASSEVGGYNEQFF.

The chain uses TRBV16 and TRBJ1-1; D is undetermined. The CDR3 length is 13 residues. V was trimmed by 0 bases and J by 5 bases, leaving 7 bases between them. CDR1 KGHSY and CDR2 FQNENV come from the germline V gene. The CDR3, as DNA: TGTGCCAGCAGCCAATCCCGGGAAACTGAAGCTTTCTTT. Residues: CASSQSRETEAFF. Complete variable domain (other parts from reference TRBV16 and TRBJ1-1): GEEVAQTPKHLVRGEGQKAKLYCAPIKGHSYVFWYQQVLKNEFKFLISFQNENVFDETGMPKERFSAKCLPNSPCSLEIQATKLEDSAVYFCASSQSRETEAFFGQGTRLTVV.

The rearrangement joins TRBV7-6 to TRBJ2-1; D gene ambiguous. V lost 1 base, J lost 2 bases, and 3 bases lay in between. The CDR3 consists of 13 residues. Germline V gene sequence: CDR1 SGHVS, CDR2 FNYEAQ. This CDR3 reads CASSLDTYNEQFF. For the CDR3, the DNA is TGTGCCAGCAGCTTAGATACCTACAATGAGCAGTTCTTC.